This T cell receptor (beta chain) was captured in a study of blood T cell repertoires in COVID-19. Across the whole study: Specimens from acute and convalescent COVID-19 originated in the United States, Italy and Spain.

The CDR3 loop spans 14 amino acids. Trimming removed 0 bases at V and 3 bases at J, with 10 bases between. The V gene's germline CDR1 is SGHRS and CDR2 YFSETQ. This clone came up once. Measured with immunoSEQ multiplex PCR; TCRdb has only the in-frame clones, and not every one. The table has about 74,000 clones, nearly 90% seen once. This TCR came from an older man with active or convalescent COVID-19. The chain joins TRBV5-1 to TRBJ2-7; D possibly corresponds to TRBD2 (6 bases). The specimen sequenced was peripheral blood. CDR3 in amino acids: CASSLGGIIYEQYF. DNA for the CDR3: TGCGCCAGCAGCTTGGGCGGGATAATCTACGAGCAGTACTTC.